Shown below are 14 T cell receptor beta chains from a single sample sequenced in a study of blood T cell repertoires in COVID-19. Assay: immunoSEQ multiplex PCR; the TCRdb copy retains only in-frame clones and omits some. The sample holds tens of thousands of clones, 70% to 90% seen once. The sequenced sample was peripheral blood. The receptors here all came from a woman older than 75 with active or convalescent COVID-19.

This chain uses TRBV7-2 with TRBJ2-7; 12 bases fit TRBD2. The ends lost 5 bases at V and 0 bases at J; junction bases unmatched: 8. The germline V gene encodes CDR1 SGHTA and CDR2 FQGNSA. This CDR3 has 17 amino acids. CDR3 in DNA: TGTGCCAGCAGCCCGCAGGGACTAGCGGGCTTCTCCTACGAGCAGTACTTC. Its protein product is CASSPQGLAGFSYEQYF.

The gene calls are TRBV6-2 or TRBV6-3 and TRBJ1-5; no clear D. From germline, CDR1 is MNHEY and CDR2 SVGEGT. The CDR3 runs 16 residues. The V end was cut by 2 bases, the J end by 6 bases, with 17 bases between. CDR3 in amino acids: CASSYHSSLGIQPQHF. The DNA of the CDR3 is TGTGCCAGCAGTTACCATTCTTCCCTAGGAATTCAGCCCCAGCATTTT.

J is TRBJ2-2 and V is TRBV3-1 (or the pseudogene TRBV3-2); a possible D gene is TRBD2 (5 bases). Germline V gene lookup returns CDR1 LGHDT and CDR2 YNNKEL (reference sequence). V lost 6 bases to trimming and J lost 4 bases, with 12 bases between them. This CDR3 is built from 14 residues. CDR3 sequence (DNA): TGTGCCAGCAGATCCCGGGGTAGCACCGGGGAGCTGTTTTTT. Its translation is CASRSRGSTGELFF.

J is TRBJ2-7 and V is TRBV20-1; D unclear. The CDR3 runs to 11 residues. Deletions cut 5 bases from V and 7 bases from J, with 12 bases between. From germline, CDR1 is DFQATT and CDR2 SNEGSKA (reference sequence). Here the CDR3 reads CSADDEAEQYF. The CDR3 bases are TGCAGTGCTGACGACGAGGCAGAGCAGTACTTC.

This clone was found once. The rearrangement uses TRBV5-8 and TRBJ2-1; a possible D gene is TRBD1 (6 bases). The CDR3 contains 15 residues. Trimming shortened V by 2 bases and J by 0 bases, and 9 bases separated the two germline ends. Germline loops: CDR1 SGHTS, CDR2 YDEGEE. As DNA, the CDR3 is TGTGCCAGCAGCTTTCAGGGGCGCTCCTACAATGAGCAGTTCTTC. Its protein is CASSFQGRSYNEQFF.

The chain has TRBV19 and TRBJ1-2; no clear D. Looked up from germline, CDR1 is LNHDA and CDR2 is SQIVND (reference sequence). The CDR3 consists of 14 residues. The V gene lost 2 bases and the J gene lost 4 bases, with 11 bases spanning the gap. CDR3: CASSILAPSYGYTF. DNA of the CDR3: TGTGCCAGTAGTATATTGGCACCCAGCTATGGCTACACCTTC. Full variable domain (remainder filled in from reference TRBV19 and TRBJ1-2): DGGITQSPKYLFRKEGQNVTLSCEQNLNHDAMYWYRQDPGQGLRLIYYSQIVNDFQKGDIAEGYSVSREKKESFPLTVTSAQKNPTAFYLCASSILAPSYGYTFGSGTRLTVV.

In its sample, this clone was seen a few times. The chain carries TRBV29-1 and TRBJ2-3, with a possible D match to TRBD2 (5 bases). Trimming took 5 bases from V and 3 from J, leaving 18 bases between them. Germline values: CDR1 SQVTM, CDR2 ANQGSEA. This CDR3 spans 15 amino acids. Here the CDR3 reads CSVKLGLLGTDTQYF. CDR3 DNA: TGCAGCGTTAAACTAGGTCTCCTAGGGACAGATACGCAGTATTTT.

The chain recombines TRBV7-9 with TRBJ2-1, with 8 bases lining up with TRBD2. The V segment lost 5 bases and the J segment 4 bases; nucleotides outside the gene matches: 7. Germline loops: CDR1 SEHNR, CDR2 FQNEAQ (reference sequence). The CDR3 has 15 amino acids. The CDR3 coding sequence is TGTGCCAGCAGCCCAAGCGGGAGCCCTTACAATGAGCAGTTCTTC. It specifies CASSPSGSPYNEQFF.

V usage is TRBV10-2 and J usage is TRBJ2-5; D perhaps matches TRBD2 (5 bases). Per the germline V gene, CDR1 is WSHSY and CDR2 is SAAADI. The CDR3 extends over 14 amino acids. The V gene lost 11 bases and the J gene lost 2 bases, with 18 bases spanning the gap. CDR3 sequence (DNA): TGCGCCTCCAACCGCGGACTCCTACAAGAGACCCAGTACTTC. The encoded protein is CASNRGLLQETQYF.

The V gene is TRBV4-3, the J gene TRBJ1-2; the match to TRBD1 covers 7 bases. The CDR3 is made up of 16 amino acids. Germline CDR1 and CDR2: LGHNA and YSLEER. V gave up 1 base and J gave up 5 bases; unmatched junction bases: 10. The CDR3 here is CASSQGPNRDSYGYTF. CDR3 nucleotide sequence: TGCGCCAGCAGCCAAGGCCCTAACCGGGACAGTTATGGCTACACCTTC.

This sequence joins TRBV5-1 and TRBJ1-1, with a possible D match to TRBD1 (5 bases). Germline V gene lookup returns CDR1 SGHRS and CDR2 YFSETQ. V was shortened by 5 bases and J by 5 bases, with 13 bases between the two germline ends. This CDR3 has 13 residues. The CDR3 spells CASRRGGGTEAFF. CDR3 sequence (DNA): TGCGCCAGCAGAAGAGGCGGGGGTACTGAAGCTTTCTTT.

Only one count was recorded for this clone. The rearrangement joins TRBV4-1 to TRBJ2-1, with 10 bases aligning to TRBD2. V lost 4 bases, J lost 12 bases, and 12 bases stayed unmatched. Looked up from germline, CDR1 is MGHRA and CDR2 is YSYEKL. The CDR3 runs to 15 residues. The CDR3 spells CASSPLGLATDGQFF. Here the CDR3 DNA reads TGCGCCAGCAGCCCGTTGGGACTAGCGACCGACGGGCAGTTCTTC.

The rearrangement links TRBV4-2 to TRBJ1-4; D not resolved. Germline loops: CDR1 LGHNA, CDR2 YNFKEQ. The CDR3 covers 12 residues. Trimming took 0 bases from V and 7 from J, leaving 3 bases between them. CDR3 loop: CASSQDSEKLFF. Here the CDR3 DNA reads TGTGCCAGCAGCCAAGATAGTGAAAAACTGTTTTTT.

This clone was seen only a few times. V gene TRBV19 combines with J gene TRBJ1-1, with D unresolved. Germline V lookup: CDR1 LNHDA, CDR2 SQIVND (reference sequence). The CDR3 consists of 14 residues. V was pared by 6 bases and J by 0 bases, with 11 bases between. The CDR3 DNA reads TGTGCCAGTAGGGTTTACGGAGTGAACACTGAAGCTTTCTTT. Residues: CASRVYGVNTEAFF.